The TCR beta chain under discussion was sequenced for a study of shared clonotypes between healthy human individuals. The study, taken as a whole, reports: With a handful of donors compared, around 5% of naive CD4 clonotypes were shared. Naive subsets typically showed greater estimated richness than memory subsets.

Assay execution took place at the deep level. Here immunoSEQ multiplex PCR was the method, and the copy in TCRdb shows in-frame clones only, minus some. The sample carries about 190,000 clones, about 68% recorded once. The CDR3 runs to 13 residues. Trimming pared 11 bases from V and 7 bases from J, leaving 17 bases between. From germline, CDR1 is LNHDA and CDR2 SQIVND (reference sequence). The table lists this clone with a few counts. Its specificity is not known. Researchers partitioned CD4+ cells into CD45RA+ naive and CD45RA-negative memory subsets. The rearrangement joins TRBV19 to TRBJ1-4; no definite D call. The receptor's source is a man aged 25 to 40 in good health. Sequences were obtained from memory CD4+ T cells sorted from blood. Sample subset: CD45RA-negative fraction. CDR3 residues: CAQQIVLGEKLFF. The DNA of the CDR3 is TGTGCCCAGCAGATCGTACTTGGTGAAAAACTGTTTTTT.